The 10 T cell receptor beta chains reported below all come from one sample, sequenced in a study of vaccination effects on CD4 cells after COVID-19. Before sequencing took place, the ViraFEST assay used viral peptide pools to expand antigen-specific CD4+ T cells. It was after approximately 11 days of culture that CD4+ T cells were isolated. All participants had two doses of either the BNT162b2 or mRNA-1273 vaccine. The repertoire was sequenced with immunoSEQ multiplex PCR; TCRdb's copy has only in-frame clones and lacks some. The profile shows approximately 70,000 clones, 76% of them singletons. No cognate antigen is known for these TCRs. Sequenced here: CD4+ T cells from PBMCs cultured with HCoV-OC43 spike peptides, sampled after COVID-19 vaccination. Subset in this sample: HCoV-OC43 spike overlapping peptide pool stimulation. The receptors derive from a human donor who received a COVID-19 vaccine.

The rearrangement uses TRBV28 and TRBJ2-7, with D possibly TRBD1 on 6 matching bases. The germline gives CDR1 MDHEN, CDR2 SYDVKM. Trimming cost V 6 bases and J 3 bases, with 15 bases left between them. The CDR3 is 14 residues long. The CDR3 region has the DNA TGTGCCAGCAGCCGAGGGGGACACGGCTACGAGCAGTACGTC. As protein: CASSRGGHGYEQYV.

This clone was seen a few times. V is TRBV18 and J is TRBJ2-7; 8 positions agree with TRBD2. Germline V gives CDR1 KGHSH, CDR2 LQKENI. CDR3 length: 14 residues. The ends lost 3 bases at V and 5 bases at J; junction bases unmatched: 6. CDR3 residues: CASSPGTRGHEQYV. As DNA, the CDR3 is TGTGCCAGCTCACCCGGGACTAGAGGGCACGAGCAGTACGTC.

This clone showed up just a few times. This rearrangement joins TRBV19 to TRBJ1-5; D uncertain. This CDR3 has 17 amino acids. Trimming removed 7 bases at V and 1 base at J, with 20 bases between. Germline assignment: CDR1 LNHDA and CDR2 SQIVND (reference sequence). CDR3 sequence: CASTPWRAEFSNQPQHF. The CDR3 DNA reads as TGTGCCAGTACTCCATGGAGGGCCGAGTTCAGCAATCAGCCCCAGCATTTT.

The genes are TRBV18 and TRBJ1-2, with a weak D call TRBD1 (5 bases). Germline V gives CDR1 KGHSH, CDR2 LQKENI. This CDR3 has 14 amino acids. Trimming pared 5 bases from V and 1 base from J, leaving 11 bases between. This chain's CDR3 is CASSSGLNNYGYTF. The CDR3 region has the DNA TGTGCCAGCTCATCGGGACTGAATAACTATGGCTACACCTTC.

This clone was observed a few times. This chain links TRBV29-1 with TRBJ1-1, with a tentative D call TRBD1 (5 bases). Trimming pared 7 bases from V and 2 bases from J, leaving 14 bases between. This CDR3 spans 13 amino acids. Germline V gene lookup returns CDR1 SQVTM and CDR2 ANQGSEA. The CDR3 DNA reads TGCAGCGCAGGACACATCCCTAACACTGAAGCTTTCTTT. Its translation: CSAGHIPNTEAFF.

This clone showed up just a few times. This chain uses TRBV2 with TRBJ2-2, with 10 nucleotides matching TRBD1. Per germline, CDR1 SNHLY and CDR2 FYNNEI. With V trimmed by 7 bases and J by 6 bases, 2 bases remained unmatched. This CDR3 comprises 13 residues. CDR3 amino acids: CASNGQGAGELFF. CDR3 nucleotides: TGTGCCAGCAATGGACAGGGGGCCGGGGAGCTGTTTTTT.

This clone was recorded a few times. The CDR3 DNA reads as TGTGCCAGCAGCCGAGGGAGGTCCGGCTACAATGAGCAGTTCTTC. Protein: CASSRGRSGYNEQFF. This sequence joins TRBV11-1 and TRBJ2-1, with D possibly matching TRBD2 (6 bases). CDR1 and CDR2 from the germline V gene are SGHAT and FQDESV (reference sequence). Trimming removed 5 bases at V and 3 bases at J, with 14 bases between. This CDR3 is built from 15 residues.

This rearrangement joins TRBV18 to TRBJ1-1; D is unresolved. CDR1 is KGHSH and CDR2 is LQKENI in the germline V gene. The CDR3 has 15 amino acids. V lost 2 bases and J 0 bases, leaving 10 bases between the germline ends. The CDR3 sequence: CASSPALGMNTEAFF. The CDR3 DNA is TGTGCCAGCTCACCAGCGTTAGGGATGAACACTGAAGCTTTCTTT.

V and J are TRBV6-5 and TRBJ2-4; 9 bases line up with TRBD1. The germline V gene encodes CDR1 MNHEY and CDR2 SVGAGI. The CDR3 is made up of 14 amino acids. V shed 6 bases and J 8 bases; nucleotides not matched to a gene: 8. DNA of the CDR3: TGTGCCAGCAGCCCGGGACAGGGCTGGGACATTCAGTACTTC. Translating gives CASSPGQGWDIQYF.

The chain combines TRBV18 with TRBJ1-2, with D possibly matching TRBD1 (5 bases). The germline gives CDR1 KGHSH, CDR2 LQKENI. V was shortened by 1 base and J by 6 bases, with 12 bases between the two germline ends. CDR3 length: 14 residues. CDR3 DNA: TGTGCCAGCTCACCACGGGGGGAAGAGGATGGCTACACCTTC. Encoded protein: CASSPRGEEDGYTF.